This T cell receptor (beta chain) was recovered during a study of molecular identifiers for immune sequencing clone quantification. Whole-study context: RNA, taken in replicates from around 18,000 or 91,000 naive CD8 cells, was split five ways, with four sequenced.

Germline values: CDR1 SEHNR, CDR2 FQNEAQ (reference sequence). The CDR3 runs to 16 residues. Trimming shortened V by 4 bases and J by 0 bases, and 13 bases separated the two germline ends. It was with previously described methods and listed TCR primers that bulk TCR libraries were made. TCRdb re-called the PCR reads through MiXCR, storing one row per CDR3 protein. The sample consists of around 89,000 distinct CDR3 sequences, 15% to 20% of them appearing once. CD8+CD4-CCR7+CD45RA+ cells were sorted as naive CD8 T cells. V and J are TRBV7-9 and TRBJ1-3; D is unclear. This TCR was recovered from a human donor in good health. Some libraries in this study had Jurkat cell RNA spiked in. Sequencing was performed on naive CD8+ T cells from blood, with Jurkat cell RNA spiked in. As to subset: FACS-sorted CD8+CD4-CCR7+CD45RA+ naive T cells. CDR3 loop: CASSSRPVSSGNTIYF. CDR3 nucleotide sequence: TGTGCCAGCAGCTCCCGCCCAGTGTCCTCTGGAAACACCATATATTTT.